This T cell receptor beta chain was documented in a study of cytomegalovirus exposure and HLA in healthy donors. V was pared by 4 bases and J by 6 bases, with 13 bases of the junction left unmatched. The CDR3 length is 17 residues. Study-level findings and limits: Roughly uniform sequencing depth across donors was assumed, possibly incorrectly.

Of note for this clone: Its antigen is not known.

Primers for the PCR totalled 60 Vbeta and 13 Jbeta. Some clones are missing from TCRdb's copy, which holds only in-frame ones; the method was immunoSEQ multiplex PCR. This table holds 150,000 to 250,000 clones, around 85% found once. This receptor was taken from a woman between 50 and 59 years old in good health and CMV-seronegative. This chain links TRBV5-3 with TRBJ2-7; TRBD2 matches 13 bases. TRBV5-3 is designated an ORF whose function remains uncertain. The sample consisted of PBMCs. In DNA form, the CDR3 reads TGTGCCAGAAGCACTGGACTAGCGGGAGTTTTTCTTCTCGAGCAGTACTTC. Protein sequence: CARSTGLAGVFLLEQYF.